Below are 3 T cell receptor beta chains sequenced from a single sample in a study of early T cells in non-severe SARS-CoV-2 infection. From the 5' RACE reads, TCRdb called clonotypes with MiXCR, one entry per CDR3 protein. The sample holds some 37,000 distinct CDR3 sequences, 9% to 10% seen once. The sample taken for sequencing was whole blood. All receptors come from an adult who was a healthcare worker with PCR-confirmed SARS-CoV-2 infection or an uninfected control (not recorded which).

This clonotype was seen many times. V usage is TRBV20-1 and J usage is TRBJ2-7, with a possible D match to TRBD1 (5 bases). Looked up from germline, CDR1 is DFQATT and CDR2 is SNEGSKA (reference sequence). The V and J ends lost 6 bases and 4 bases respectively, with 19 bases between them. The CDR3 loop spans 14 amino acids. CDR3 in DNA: TGCAGTGCCCTAAAGGACACCTCGCCTTACGAGCAGTACTTC. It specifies CSALKDTSPYEQYF.

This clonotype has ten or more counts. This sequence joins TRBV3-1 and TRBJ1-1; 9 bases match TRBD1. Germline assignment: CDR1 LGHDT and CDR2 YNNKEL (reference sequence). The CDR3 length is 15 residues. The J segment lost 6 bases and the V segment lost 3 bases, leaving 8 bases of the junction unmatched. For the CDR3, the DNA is TGTGCCAGCAGCCAGCCGACAGGGGGACACCCTGAAGCTTTCTTT. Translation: CASSQPTGGHPEAFF.

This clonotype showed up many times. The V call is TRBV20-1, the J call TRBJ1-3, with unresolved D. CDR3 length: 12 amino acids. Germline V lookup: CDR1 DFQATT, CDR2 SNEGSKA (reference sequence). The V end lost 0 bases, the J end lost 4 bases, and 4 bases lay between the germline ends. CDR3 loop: CSAREFGNTIYF. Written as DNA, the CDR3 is TGCAGTGCTAGAGAATTCGGAAACACCATATATTTT.